This is a list of T cell receptor beta chains from one sample in a study of cytomegalovirus exposure and HLA in healthy donors. Assay used: immunoSEQ multiplex PCR; TCRdb lists only in-frame clones, some missing. The sample lists around 120,000 clones; around 80% were seen once. The sequenced sample consisted of PBMCs. The source is a man aged 25-40 years in good health and CMV-seronegative. The CDR3 runs from the conserved cysteine through the conserved F or W. Each record gives: V gene, D gene, clone size, CDR3 length, J gene, CDR3 DNA, CDR3 protein. The D gene is left open where the match is weak. Rows may omit the clone size; those that give it use once, few, many or a size class.

>TRBV4-3|NA|NA|14|TRBJ2-2
TGCGCCAGCAGCCAAGTAACACCTTCTGGGGAGCTGTTTTTT
CASSQVTPSGELFF
>TRBV7-7|TRBD1|NA|15|TRBJ2-5
TGTGCCAGCAGCTTGAGGACAGGGGGAAAGGAGACCCAGTACTTC
CASSLRTGGKETQYF
>TRBV19|TRBD1|NA|15|TRBJ2-1
TGTGCCAGTAGTACGGGACAGGGGATTTTAGATGAGCAGTTCTTC
CASSTGQGILDEQFF
>TRBV7-9|NA|NA|15|TRBJ2-5
TGTGCCAGCACTATGTCCCCGGAGTCCGGGGAGACCCAGTACTTC
CASTMSPESGETQYF
>TRBV5-1|NA|NA|15|TRBJ1-1
TGCGCCAGCAGCTTGGGGGTTGCAGGGTACACTGAAGCTTTCTTT
CASSLGVAGYTEAFF
>TRBV13|TRBD1|once|14|TRBJ1-2
TGTGCCAGCAGCTTTAGACAGGGGCAGGGTGGCTACACCTTC
CASSFRQGQGGYTF
>TRBV27|TRBD1|NA|16|TRBJ2-7
TGTGCCAGCAGTCTCGGAACCGGGACAGGGGTAAACGAGCAGTACTTC
CASSLGTGTGVNEQYF
>TRBV19|NA|few|14|TRBJ1-1
TGTGCCAGTAGGCTGGACATAAGGAACACTGAAGCTTTCTTT
CASRLDIRNTEAFF
>TRBV27|NA|NA|14|TRBJ2-7
TGTGCCAGCAGTTTAGAGCTAGCCTCCTACGAGCAGTACTTC
CASSLELASYEQYF
>TRBV19|TRBD1|NA|15|TRBJ2-2
TGTGCCAGTAGTGTCCAGGGGGCAGGCACCGGGGAGCTGTTTTTT
CASSVQGAGTGELFF
>TRBV6-5|NA|NA|14|TRBJ1-5
TGTGCCAGCAGTCCTGGAGATAGCAATCAGCCCCAGCATTTT
CASSPGDSNQPQHF
>TRBV14|NA|NA|12|TRBJ2-7
TGTGCCAGCAGCCCACAGTCCTACGAGCAGTACTTC
CASSPQSYEQYF
>TRBV9|NA|NA|15|TRBJ1-4
TGTGCCAGCAGCGTCGGGCATGGGGCTGGTGAAAAACTGTTTTTT
CASSVGHGAGEKLFF
>TRBV4-1|TRBD1|NA|13|TRBJ1-2
TGCGCCAGCAGGAACACAGGGGGCGAAGGCTACACCTTC
CASRNTGGEGYTF
>TRBV19|NA|NA|12|TRBJ2-1
TGTGCCAGTAGTATAGTTTTCGGGGAGCAGTTCTTC
CASSIVFGEQFF
>TRBV7-3|TRBD2|NA|16|TRBJ2-1
TGTGCCAGCAGCCCGACGGCTAGCGGGGGGAGAAATGAGCAGTTCTTC
CASSPTASGGRNEQFF
>TRBV6-4|NA|few|17|TRBJ2-1
TGTGCCAGCAGCCCGTCTTGGGGCGGCGCCCCGGGCAATGAGCAGTTCTTC
CASSPSWGGAPGNEQFF
>TRBV6-1|TRBD1|NA|14|TRBJ2-7
TGTGCCAGCGTATGGGACAGGGGGGGTTCCGAGCAGTACTTC
CASVWDRGGSEQYF
>TRBV5-4|NA|NA|15|TRBJ2-7
TGTGCCAGCAGCTTGGAGGGCAGGGGGGATTACGAGCAGTACTTC
CASSLEGRGDYEQYF
>TRBV5-1|TRBD1|NA|15|TRBJ2-1
TGCGCCAGCAACCTAGGACAGGGCATGGGGAATGAGCAGTTCTTC
CASNLGQGMGNEQFF
>TRBV7-2|TRBD1|NA|15|TRBJ1-5
TGTGCCAGCAGGTTTACAGGGGGCAGGAATCAGCCCCAGCATTTT
CASRFTGGRNQPQHF
>TRBV7-2|NA|NA|13|TRBJ2-7
TGTGCCAGCAGGGCCAGGGTGGGGTACGAGCAGTACTTC
CASRARVGYEQYF
>TRBV4-2|TRBD2|NA|14|TRBJ2-1
TGTGCCAGCAGCCAAGATCCGGCTAGCGGGGAGCAGTTCTTC
CASSQDPASGEQFF
>TRBV5-1|NA|NA|18|TRBJ1-2
TGCGCCAGCAGCTTGCGGGCAGGGACTTCTATGACTTTCTATGGCTACACCTTC
CASSLRAGTSMTFYGYTF